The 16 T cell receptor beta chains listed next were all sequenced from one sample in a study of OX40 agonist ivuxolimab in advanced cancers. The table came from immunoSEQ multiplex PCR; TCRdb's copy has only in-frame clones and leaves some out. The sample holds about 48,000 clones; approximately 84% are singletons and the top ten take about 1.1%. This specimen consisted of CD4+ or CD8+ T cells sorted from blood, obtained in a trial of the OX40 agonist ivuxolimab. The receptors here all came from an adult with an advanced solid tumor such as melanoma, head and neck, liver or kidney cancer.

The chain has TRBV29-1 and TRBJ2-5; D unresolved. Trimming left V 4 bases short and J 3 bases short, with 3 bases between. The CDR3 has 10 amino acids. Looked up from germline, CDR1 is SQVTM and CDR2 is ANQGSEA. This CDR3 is CSVGEETQYF. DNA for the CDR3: TGCAGCGTTGGTGAAGAGACCCAGTACTTC.

CDR3 loop: CASRRSDGTGTTRGEQYF. For the CDR3, the DNA is TGCGCCAGCCGTCGATCTGACGGGACAGGTACGACCCGGGGGGAGCAGTACTTC. The chain has TRBV5-1 and TRBJ2-7, with 8 bases fitting TRBD1. The CDR3 contains 18 residues. The junction had 25 bases not matched to a gene; V was cut back by 7 bases and J by 7 bases. The germline CDR1 and CDR2 sequences are SGHRS and YFSETQ.

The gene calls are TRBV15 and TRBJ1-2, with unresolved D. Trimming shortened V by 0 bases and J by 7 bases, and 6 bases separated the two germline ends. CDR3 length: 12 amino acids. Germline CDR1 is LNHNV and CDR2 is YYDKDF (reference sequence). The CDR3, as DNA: TGTGCCACCAGCAGAGATAAGGGTGGCTACACCTTC. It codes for CATSRDKGGYTF.

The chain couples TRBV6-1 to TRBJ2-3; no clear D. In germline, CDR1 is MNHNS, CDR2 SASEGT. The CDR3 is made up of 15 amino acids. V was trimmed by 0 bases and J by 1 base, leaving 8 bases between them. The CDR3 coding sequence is TGTGCCAGCAGTGAAGCGCTACACGGCACAGATACGCAGTATTTT. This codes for CASSEALHGTDTQYF.

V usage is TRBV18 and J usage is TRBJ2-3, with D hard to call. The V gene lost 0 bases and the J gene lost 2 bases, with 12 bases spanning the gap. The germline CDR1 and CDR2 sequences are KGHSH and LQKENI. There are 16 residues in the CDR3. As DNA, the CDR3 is TGTGCCAGCTCACCACCGGTAGGCATTTTCACAGATACGCAGTATTTT. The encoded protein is CASSPPVGIFTDTQYF.

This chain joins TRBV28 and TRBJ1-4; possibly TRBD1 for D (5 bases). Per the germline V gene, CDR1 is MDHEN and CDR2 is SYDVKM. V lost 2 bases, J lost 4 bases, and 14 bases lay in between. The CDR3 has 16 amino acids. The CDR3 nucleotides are TGTGCCAGCAGTTTACGCACGTGGGGCCATAATGAAAAACTGTTTTTT. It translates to CASSLRTWGHNEKLFF.

The CDR3 DNA is TGCGCCAGCAGCTCCGGACTAGCGGGGCCTTACGAGCAGTACTTC. Translation: CASSSGLAGPYEQYF. The chain carries TRBV5-1 and TRBJ2-7; 12 positions agree with TRBD2. This CDR3 has 15 residues. Trimming removed 3 bases from V and 4 bases from J; junction bases left unmatched: 5. The germline CDR1 and CDR2 sequences are SGHRS and YFSETQ.

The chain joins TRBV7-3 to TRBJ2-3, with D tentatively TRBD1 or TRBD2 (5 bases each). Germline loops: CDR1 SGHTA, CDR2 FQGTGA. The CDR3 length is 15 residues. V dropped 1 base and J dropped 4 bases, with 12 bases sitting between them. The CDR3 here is CASSLRGSGADTQYF. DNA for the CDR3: TGTGCCAGCAGCTTAAGGGGGAGTGGGGCAGATACGCAGTATTTT.

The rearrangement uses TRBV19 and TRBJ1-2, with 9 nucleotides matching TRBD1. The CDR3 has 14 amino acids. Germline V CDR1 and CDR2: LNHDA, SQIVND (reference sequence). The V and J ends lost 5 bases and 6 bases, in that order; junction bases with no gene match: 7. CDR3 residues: CASSPTGGANGYTF. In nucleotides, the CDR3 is TGTGCCAGTAGTCCCACAGGGGGCGCCAATGGCTACACCTTC.

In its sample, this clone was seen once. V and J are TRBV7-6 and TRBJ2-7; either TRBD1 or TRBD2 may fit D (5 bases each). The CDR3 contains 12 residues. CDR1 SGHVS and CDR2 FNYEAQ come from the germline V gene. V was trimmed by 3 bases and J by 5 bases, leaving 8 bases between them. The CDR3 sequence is CASSLRGNEQYF. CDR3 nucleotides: TGTGCCAGCAGCTTGAGGGGTAACGAGCAGTACTTC.

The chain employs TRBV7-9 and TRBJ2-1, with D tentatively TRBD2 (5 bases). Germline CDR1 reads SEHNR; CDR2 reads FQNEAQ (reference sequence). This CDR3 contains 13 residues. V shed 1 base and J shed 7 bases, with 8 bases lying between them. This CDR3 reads CASSLVWENEQFF. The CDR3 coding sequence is TGTGCCAGCAGCTTAGTTTGGGAGAATGAGCAGTTCTTC.

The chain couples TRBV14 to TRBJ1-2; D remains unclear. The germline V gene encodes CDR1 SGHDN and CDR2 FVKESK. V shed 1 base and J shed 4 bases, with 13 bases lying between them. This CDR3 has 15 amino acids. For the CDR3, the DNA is TGTGCCAGCAGCCAAGGGGTGGGGAAAGGCTATGGCTACACCTTC. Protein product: CASSQGVGKGYGYTF.

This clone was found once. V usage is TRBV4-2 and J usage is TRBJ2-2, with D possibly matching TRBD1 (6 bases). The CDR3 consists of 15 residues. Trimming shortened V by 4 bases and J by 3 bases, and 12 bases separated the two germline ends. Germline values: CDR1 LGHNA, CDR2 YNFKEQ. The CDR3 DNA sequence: TGTGCCAGCAGCCCAAACAGGGCTGACACCGGGGAGCTGTTTTTT. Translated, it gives CASSPNRADTGELFF.

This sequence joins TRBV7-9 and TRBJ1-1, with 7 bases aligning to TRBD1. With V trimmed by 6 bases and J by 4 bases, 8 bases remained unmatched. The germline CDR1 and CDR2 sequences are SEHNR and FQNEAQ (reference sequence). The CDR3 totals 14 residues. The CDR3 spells CASRQTGKLTEAFF. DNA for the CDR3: TGTGCCAGCAGACAGACAGGGAAACTCACTGAAGCTTTCTTT.

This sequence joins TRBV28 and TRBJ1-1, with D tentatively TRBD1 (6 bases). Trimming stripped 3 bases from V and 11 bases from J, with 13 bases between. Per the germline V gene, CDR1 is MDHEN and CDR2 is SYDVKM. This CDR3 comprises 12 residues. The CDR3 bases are TGTGCCAGCAGTTTGAACAGGGTATATGCTTTCTTT. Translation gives CASSLNRVYAFF.

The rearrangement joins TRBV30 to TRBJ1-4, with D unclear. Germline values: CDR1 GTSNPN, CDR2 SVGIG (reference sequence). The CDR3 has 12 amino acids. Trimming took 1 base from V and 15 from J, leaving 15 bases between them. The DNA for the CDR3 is TGTGCCTGGAGTGAGGGATGGCGATCGATGTTTTTT. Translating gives CAWSEGWRSMFF.